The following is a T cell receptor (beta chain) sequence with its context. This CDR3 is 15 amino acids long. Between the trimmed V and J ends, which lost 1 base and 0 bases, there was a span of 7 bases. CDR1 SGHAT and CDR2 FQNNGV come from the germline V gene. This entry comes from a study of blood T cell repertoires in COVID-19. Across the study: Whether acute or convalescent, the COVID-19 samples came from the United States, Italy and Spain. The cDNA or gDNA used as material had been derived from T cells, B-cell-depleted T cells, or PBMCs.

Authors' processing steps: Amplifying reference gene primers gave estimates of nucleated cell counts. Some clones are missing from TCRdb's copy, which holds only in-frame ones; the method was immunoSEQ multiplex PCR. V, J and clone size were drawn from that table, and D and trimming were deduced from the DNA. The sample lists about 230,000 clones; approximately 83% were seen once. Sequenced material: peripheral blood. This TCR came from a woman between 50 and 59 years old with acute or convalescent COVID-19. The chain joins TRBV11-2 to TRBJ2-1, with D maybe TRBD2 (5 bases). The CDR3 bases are TGTGCCAGCAGCTTAGTTGGGAGCTCCTACAATGAGCAGTTCTTC. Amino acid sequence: CASSLVGSSYNEQFF. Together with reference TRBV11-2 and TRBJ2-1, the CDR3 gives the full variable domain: EAGVAQSPRYKIIEKRQSVAFWCNPISGHATLYWYQQILGQGPKLLIQFQNNGVVDDSQLPKDRFSAERLKGVDSTLKIQPAKLEDSAVYLCASSLVGSSYNEQFFGPGTRLTVL.